This TCR beta chain was captured by sequencing in a study of T cell responses to AZD1222 COVID-19 vaccine. Notes on the study in general: Repertoire sampling occurred only after the peak T cell response. Unmutated variant regions are reportedly the target of nearly half of TCRs that are spike-specific. Donors were chiefly white British, with a greater number of females, and clonal diversity was perhaps underestimated. Only a handful of AZD1222 recipients, several in all, had baseline seropositivity.

V trimming: 4 bases; J trimming: 1 base; junction bases outside the gene matches: 5. This CDR3 is built from 17 residues. Germline V gives CDR1 SGDLS, CDR2 YYNGEE. Only one count was recorded for this clone. No antigen is known for it. Sequencing was performed with immunoSEQ multiplex PCR; in TCRdb, only in-frame clones are kept and a portion is missing. In the table there are 130,000 to 150,000 clones, around 90% of which are singletons. The V and J genes are TRBV9 and TRBJ2-1; TRBD2 matches at 13 bases. This sequence originates from an adult in good health. This sample comprised peripheral blood, obtained on day 0 of MenACWY control vaccination. The DNA for the CDR3 is TGTGCCAGCAGCAAAGGGACTAGCGGGACGTCCTACAATGAGCAGTTCTTC. Its translation is CASSKGTSGTSYNEQFF.